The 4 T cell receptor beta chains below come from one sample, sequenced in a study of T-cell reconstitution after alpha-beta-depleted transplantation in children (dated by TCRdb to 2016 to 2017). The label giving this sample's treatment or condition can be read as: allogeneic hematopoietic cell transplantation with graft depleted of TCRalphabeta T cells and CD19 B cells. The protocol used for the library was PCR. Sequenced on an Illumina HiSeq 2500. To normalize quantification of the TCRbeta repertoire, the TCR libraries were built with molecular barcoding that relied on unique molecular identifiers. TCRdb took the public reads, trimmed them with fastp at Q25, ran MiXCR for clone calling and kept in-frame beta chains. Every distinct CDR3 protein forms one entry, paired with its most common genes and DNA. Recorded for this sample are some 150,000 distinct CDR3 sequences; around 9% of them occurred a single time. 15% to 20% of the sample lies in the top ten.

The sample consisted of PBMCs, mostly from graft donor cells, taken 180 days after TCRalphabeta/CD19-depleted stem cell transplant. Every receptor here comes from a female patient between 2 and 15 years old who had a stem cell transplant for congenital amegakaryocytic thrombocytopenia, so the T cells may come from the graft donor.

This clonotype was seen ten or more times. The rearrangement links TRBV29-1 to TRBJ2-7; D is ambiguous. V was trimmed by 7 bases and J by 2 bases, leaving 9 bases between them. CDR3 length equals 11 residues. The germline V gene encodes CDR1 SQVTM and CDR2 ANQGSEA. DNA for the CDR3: TGCAGCGCCACGGCCCCCTACGAGCAGTACTTC. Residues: CSATAPYEQYF.

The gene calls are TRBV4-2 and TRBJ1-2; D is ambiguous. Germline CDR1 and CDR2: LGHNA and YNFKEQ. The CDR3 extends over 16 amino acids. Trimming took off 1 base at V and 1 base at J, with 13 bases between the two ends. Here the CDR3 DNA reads TGTGCCAGCAGCCAAGTTCCGGGCTGGTATAACTATGGCTACACCTTC. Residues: CASSQVPGWYNYGYTF.

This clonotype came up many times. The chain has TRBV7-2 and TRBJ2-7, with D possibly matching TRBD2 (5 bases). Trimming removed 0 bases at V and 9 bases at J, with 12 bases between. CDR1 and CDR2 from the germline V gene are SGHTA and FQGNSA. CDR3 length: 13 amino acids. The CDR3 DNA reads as TGTGCCAGCAGCTTAGCGCTCGGGATTGGGCAGTACTTC. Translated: CASSLALGIGQYF.

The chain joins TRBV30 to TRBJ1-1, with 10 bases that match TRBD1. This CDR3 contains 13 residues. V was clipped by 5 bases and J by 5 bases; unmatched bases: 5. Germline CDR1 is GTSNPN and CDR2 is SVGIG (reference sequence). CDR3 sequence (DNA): TGTGCCTGGTCCGGGACAGGGGCGACTGAAGCTTTCTTT. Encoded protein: CAWSGTGATEAFF.